The 29 T cell receptor beta chains below all came from one sample that was sequenced in a study of shared clonotypes between healthy human individuals. Method: immunoSEQ multiplex PCR; TCRdb's copy keeps in-frame clones and lacks some. The sample lists 2.3 million or so clones, about 92% occurring once. Sequencing was carried out using naive CD4+ T cells from PBMCs. Subset defined: CD45RA+ positively selected. The receptors were gathered from a man in his late teens or twenties in good health. Some clones in this sample may be carry-over from other donors' samples.

This chain connects TRBV7-9 to TRBJ2-7; D not resolved. Trimming removed 5 bases from V and 12 bases from J, with 20 bases in between. Per germline, CDR1 SEHNR and CDR2 FQNEAQ (reference sequence). This CDR3 spans 13 amino acids. In DNA, the CDR3 is TGTGCCAGCAGCCGTGTGATATCCCCCGTTCTGTACTTC. It encodes CASSRVISPVLYF.

The chain combines TRBV7-9 with TRBJ2-1; D possibly corresponds to TRBD1 (5 bases). The V gene lost 8 bases and the J gene lost 10 bases, with 27 bases spanning the gap. CDR1 and CDR2 from the germline V gene are SEHNR and FQNEAQ (reference sequence). The CDR3 has 16 residues. CDR3 sequence reads: CASGAGSRSGVGEQFF. CDR3 DNA sequence: TGTGCCAGCGGAGCAGGGTCACGATCGGGTGTGGGAGAGCAGTTCTTC. The full variable domain, rest sourced from reference TRBV7-9 and TRBJ2-1, is DTGVSQNPRHKITKRGQNVTFRCDPISEHNRLYWYRQTLGQGPEFLTYFQNEAQLEKSRLLSDRFSAERPKGSFSTLEIQRTEQGDSAMYLCASGAGSRSGVGEQFFGPGTRLTVL.

V and J are TRBV27 and TRBJ1-1; a weak D match, TRBD1 (5 bases). CDR3 length: 16 amino acids. V dropped 5 bases and J dropped 5 bases, with 21 bases sitting between them. CDR1 is MNHEY, CDR2 SMNVEV, per germline (reference sequence). Here the CDR3 reads CASSPSLRGGRTEAFF. CDR3 DNA: TGTGCCAGCAGTCCATCCTTGCGGGGGGGACGTACTGAAGCTTTCTTT.

As DNA, the CDR3 is TGCAGCGTTGTCCGGGCTAGCGGGAGGGGCGAGCAGTACTTC. Its translation: CSVVRASGRGEQYF. V and J are TRBV29-1 and TRBJ2-7; TRBD2 matches 12 bases. V shed 4 bases and J 6 bases; nucleotides not matched to a gene: 7. The CDR3 is made up of 14 amino acids. Germline V lookup: CDR1 SQVTM, CDR2 ANQGSEA.

The chain recombines TRBV20-1 with TRBJ2-7; 7 nucleotides match TRBD1. The CDR3 sequence is 11 residues long. The V gene's germline CDR1 is DFQATT and CDR2 SNEGSKA (reference sequence). V shed 6 bases and J 6 bases; nucleotides not matched to a gene: 5. This CDR3 is CSAIRGLEQYF. CDR3 sequence (DNA): TGCAGTGCCATAAGGGGGCTCGAGCAGTACTTC.

The chain employs TRBV4-1 and TRBJ2-1; 7 bases fit TRBD2. This CDR3 is built from 17 residues. The ends lost 1 base at V and 8 bases at J; junction bases unmatched: 14. Germline V gene sequence: CDR1 MGHRA, CDR2 YSYEKL. The CDR3 loop reads CASSQALGGRARDEQFF. The DNA for the CDR3 is TGCGCCAGCAGCCAAGCGCTTGGAGGGAGGGCCAGGGATGAGCAGTTCTTC.

The CDR3, as DNA: TGTGCCAGCAGCTTATCTGCCACTAGCGGGAGGGCCGTATTCCAGTATTTT. As protein: CASSLSATSGRAVFQYF. V is TRBV7-2 and J is TRBJ2-3, with TRBD2 matching 13 bases. The V and J ends lost 2 bases and 12 bases, in that order; junction bases with no gene match: 14. Germline CDR1 is SGHTA and CDR2 is FQGNSA. This CDR3 is built from 17 residues.

Points on this clone: Distinct nucleotide sequences in the sample also encode this CDR3. The V gene is TRBV28, the J gene TRBJ1-2, with D possibly TRBD1 on 5 matching bases. The CDR3 extends over 14 amino acids. The germline V and J ends were trimmed by 3 bases and 2 bases, with 10 bases remaining between them. CDR1 is MDHEN and CDR2 is SYDVKM in the germline V gene. This chain's CDR3 is CASSFGGTNYGYTF. The CDR3 region has the DNA TGTGCCAGCAGTTTTGGAGGGACCAACTATGGCTACACCTTC.

The chain links TRBV10-2 to TRBJ2-1; a weak D match, TRBD2 (6 bases). V was pared by 4 bases and J by 8 bases, with 18 bases between. The CDR3 length is 15 residues. Germline CDR1 and CDR2: WSHSY and SAAADI. As DNA, the CDR3 is TGCGCCAGCAGTGTCTGGGGACTCGCTTCCGATGAGCAGTTCTTC. It translates to CASSVWGLASDEQFF.

V and J are TRBV5-6 and TRBJ2-2, with TRBD2 identical over 10 bases. Germline CDR1 and CDR2: SGHDT and YYEEEE. The V gene end was trimmed by 5 bases and the J gene end by 4 bases; junction bases not matched to a gene: 8. The CDR3 has 16 amino acids. Here the CDR3 DNA reads TGTGCCAGCAGTACCGGGACTAGCGCGGTCACCGGGGAGCTGTTTTTT. Encoded protein: CASSTGTSAVTGELFF.

Here the CDR3 DNA reads TGTGCCAGCAGTTACGGGACAGGGGTTGGCTACACCTTC. This translates into CASSYGTGVGYTF. The rearrangement joins TRBV6-6 to TRBJ1-2; 10 bases agree with TRBD1. The CDR3 spans 13 residues. V trimming: 2 bases; J trimming: 7 bases; junction bases outside the gene matches: 1. CDR1 is MNHNY and CDR2 is SVGAGI in the germline V gene (reference sequence).

This chain links TRBV7-2 with TRBJ2-4; 9 bases match TRBD1. Losses at the gene ends were 5 bases for V and 6 bases for J; bases not matched to a gene: 5. This CDR3 region has 14 residues. Germline V gene data show CDR1 as SGHTA and CDR2 as FQGNSA. CDR3: CASSVGGQGNIQYF. In nucleotides, the CDR3 is TGTGCCAGCAGCGTTGGGGGACAGGGAAACATTCAGTACTTC.

The chain employs TRBV9 and TRBJ2-7; 9 bases match TRBD1. The CDR3 is made up of 14 amino acids. V was clipped by 5 bases and J by 5 bases; unmatched bases: 8. In germline, CDR1 is SGDLS, CDR2 YYNGEE. As DNA, the CDR3 is TGTGCCAGCAGTGCACAGGGGGCTCGCCACGAGCAGTACTTC. Its translation: CASSAQGARHEQYF.

The gene calls are TRBV5-1 and TRBJ1-4, with a possible D match to TRBD1 (5 bases). The length of the CDR3 is 15 residues. Trimming pared 4 bases from V and 8 bases from J, leaving 18 bases between. Germline lookup yields CDR1 SGHRS and CDR2 YFSETQ. The CDR3 reads CASSDPQGRNEKLFF. CDR3 coding DNA: TGCGCCAGCAGCGACCCCCAGGGTAGGAACGAAAAACTGTTTTTT.

This chain links TRBV15 with TRBJ1-2; 7 bases line up with TRBD1. This CDR3 comprises 15 residues. The germline CDR1 and CDR2 sequences are LNHNV and YYDKDF (reference sequence). The J segment lost 3 bases and the V segment lost 0 bases, leaving 4 bases of the junction unmatched. CDR3 residues: CATSRDRDRYYGYTF. The CDR3 DNA reads as TGTGCCACCAGCAGAGACCGGGACAGATACTATGGCTACACCTTC.

The chain is built from TRBV28 and TRBJ1-2; D unclear. Germline CDR1 MDHEN, CDR2 SYDVKM. This CDR3 spans 13 amino acids. V was clipped by 6 bases and J by 0 bases, with 8 bases between them. The CDR3 nucleotides read TGTGCCAGCAGCCTTAAAGCTAACTATGGCTACACCTTC. It encodes CASSLKANYGYTF.

This clone was counted once. The V and J genes are TRBV9 and TRBJ2-7; tentatively, D is TRBD1 (6 bases). V was cut by 0 bases and J by 6 bases, with 13 bases left in between. Looked up from germline, CDR1 is SGDLS and CDR2 is YYNGEE. The CDR3 loop spans 14 amino acids. Here the CDR3 DNA reads TGTGCCAGCAGCGTAGGCCAGGGGCTAGGCGAGCAGTACTTC. It translates to CASSVGQGLGEQYF.

For this clone: This specimen includes other DNA sequences encoding the same CDR3. The CDR3 loop is CASSGQGSDTQYF. The CDR3, as DNA: TGCGCCAGCAGCGGACAGGGGTCAGATACGCAGTATTTT. This rearrangement joins TRBV5-1 to TRBJ2-3; 9 bases agree with TRBD1. Germline V gene data show CDR1 as SGHRS and CDR2 as YFSETQ. The junction had 1 base not matched to a gene; V was cut back by 4 bases and J by 4 bases. The CDR3 extends over 13 amino acids. Drawing the rest from reference TRBV5-1 and TRBJ2-3, the complete variable domain is KAGVTQTPRYLIKTRGQQVTLSCSPISGHRSVSWYQQTPGQGLQFLFEYFSETQRNKGNFPGRFSGRQFSNSRSEMNVSTLELGDSALYLCASSGQGSDTQYFGPGTRLTVL.

A single count supports this clone. The V gene is TRBV4-2, the J gene TRBJ1-1; D not certain. V was clipped by 1 base and J by 1 base, with 7 bases between them. CDR1 and CDR2 from the germline V gene are LGHNA and YNFKEQ. This CDR3 is built from 14 residues. The CDR3 nucleotides are TGTGCCAGCAGCCAAGTGGACCGGAACACTGAAGCTTTCTTT. Its translation: CASSQVDRNTEAFF.

The chain uses TRBV11-2 and TRBJ2-7; possible D gene TRBD1, 5 bases. The CDR3 is 15 amino acids. V was clipped by 6 bases and J by 1 base, with 16 bases between them. Germline CDR1 and CDR2: SGHAT and FQNNGV. As DNA, the CDR3 is TGTGCCAGCAGGGTAACAGGAACGGCGTCCTACGAGCAGTACTTC. Amino acids: CASRVTGTASYEQYF.

The rearrangement uses TRBV4-1 and TRBJ2-1; D tentatively fits TRBD1 or TRBD2 (5 bases each). The CDR3 runs to 13 residues. V was clipped by 4 bases and J by 6 bases, with 10 bases between them. CDR1 and CDR2 (germline): MGHRA, YSYEKL. The CDR3 sequence is CASSPRGRNEQFF. The CDR3 nucleotides read TGCGCCAGCAGCCCCCGGGGCCGCAATGAGCAGTTCTTC.

The rearrangement uses TRBV5-1 and TRBJ2-1, with TRBD1 matching 9 bases. The germline CDR1 and CDR2 sequences are SGHRS and YFSETQ. The J segment lost 3 bases and the V segment lost 1 base, leaving 2 bases of the junction unmatched. The CDR3 length is 15 residues. The CDR3 DNA reads as TGCGCCAGCAGCTTGATGGACAGGGGCTACAATGAGCAGTTCTTC. Amino acid sequence: CASSLMDRGYNEQFF.

V usage is TRBV18 and J usage is TRBJ1-1; D might be TRBD1 (6 bases). V was clipped by 3 bases and J by 2 bases, with 13 bases between them. The CDR3 covers 15 residues. Germline V gene lookup returns CDR1 KGHSH and CDR2 LQKENI. The CDR3 sequence: CASSPGQRLNTEAFF. The CDR3 region has the DNA TGTGCCAGCTCACCCGGACAGAGACTAAACACTGAAGCTTTCTTT.

The V call is TRBV7-9, the J call TRBJ1-1; D is unclear. This CDR3 has 13 residues. The germline V gene encodes CDR1 SEHNR and CDR2 FQNEAQ (reference sequence). Trimming shortened V by 5 bases and J by 5 bases, and 12 bases separated the two germline ends. CDR3 sequence (DNA): TGTGCCAGCAGCCCCCTCACGAGGACTGAAGCTTTCTTT. It translates to CASSPLTRTEAFF. Together with reference TRBV7-9 and TRBJ1-1, the CDR3 gives the full variable domain: DTGVSQNPRHKITKRGQNVTFRCDPISEHNRLYWYRQTLGQGPEFLTYFQNEAQLEKSRLLSDRFSAERPKGSFSTLEIQRTEQGDSAMYLCASSPLTRTEAFFGQGTRLTVV.

The chain couples TRBV30 to TRBJ2-3, with a possible D match to TRBD2 (6 bases). Trimming stripped 1 base from V and 1 base from J, with 9 bases between. This CDR3 contains 14 residues. Looked up from germline, CDR1 is GTSNPN and CDR2 is SVGIG (reference sequence). In DNA, the CDR3 is TGTGCCTGGAGTGGCGGGGAAGGCACAGATACGCAGTATTTT. Translating it yields CAWSGGEGTDTQYF.

The CDR3 nucleotides read TGTGCCAGCAAACCCCACCTAGCGGGACTTAATGAGCAGTTCTTC. Amino acid sequence: CASKPHLAGLNEQFF. V gene TRBV2 combines with J gene TRBJ2-1, with 9 bases matching TRBD2. The CDR3 consists of 15 residues. V shed 7 bases and J 7 bases; nucleotides not matched to a gene: 11. Germline V gives CDR1 SNHLY, CDR2 FYNNEI.

This chain connects TRBV5-4 to TRBJ2-5; TRBD1 matches at 7 bases. V dropped 4 bases and J dropped 7; count of bases not matched to a gene: 7. The CDR3 sequence is 13 residues long. Germline CDR1 reads SGHNT; CDR2 reads YYREEE (reference sequence). Here the CDR3 reads CASSPGGFSTQYF. The CDR3 DNA reads as TGTGCCAGCAGCCCAGGGGGATTTTCGACCCAGTACTTC.

The chain has TRBV30 and TRBJ2-2; D is perhaps TRBD2 (5 bases). The germline gives CDR1 GTSNPN, CDR2 SVGIG (reference sequence). The CDR3 has 13 residues. V lost 0 bases to trimming and J lost 6 bases, with 8 bases between them. The CDR3 here is CAWSVQEAGELFF. For the CDR3, the DNA is TGTGCCTGGAGTGTTCAGGAGGCCGGGGAGCTGTTTTTT.

The V and J genes are TRBV6-1 and TRBJ2-2; possibly TRBD1 or TRBD2 for D (6 bases each). Between the trimmed V and J ends, which lost 8 bases and 5 bases, there was a span of 18 bases. The germline CDR1 and CDR2 sequences are MNHNS and SASEGT. The CDR3 has 15 amino acids. CDR3 sequence: CASEEEGGRTGELFF. In DNA, the CDR3 is TGTGCCAGCGAGGAGGAGGGGGGACGAACCGGGGAGCTGTTTTTT.